This is a list of T cell receptor beta chains from one sample in a study of T-cell memory formation after mild COVID-19. In TCRdb, the 5' RACE reads were re-called with MiXCR into one record per CDR3 protein. Here the sample spans 500,000 to 600,000 distinct CDR3 sequences, around 17% being singletons. The sequenced sample consisted of PBMCs or a T cell subset sorted from them (not recorded which). All receptors come from an adult woman who had mild COVID-19 (a few samples of this study predate the infection). Cell type and time point are not known. Each CDR3 is given with its conserved first and last residue.

TRBV27	CASGRQGGPYEQYF
TRBV24-1	CATSDAGGTRSYNEQFF
TRBV19	CASSIGDRVPYEQYF
TRBV19	CATRPGTGAAEAFF
TRBV11-2	CASSLAGTVMNTEAFF
TRBV2	CASRSEGAPWNEQFF
TRBV27	CASSLWAGVTGELFF
TRBV27	CASSFSGTGYNEQFF
TRBV7-8	CASSPSRNEQFF
TRBV30	CAWSGGLALDEQFF
TRBV15	CATSRDLGTDTQYF
TRBV21-1	CASSKNYLAGQDYEQYF
TRBV12-3/TRBV12-4	CASSLSGKTEALF
TRBV6-2/TRBV6-3	CASTSVSSRNEQFF
TRBV7-2	CASSFREGGEQYF
TRBV14	CASSRQGSNEQFF
TRBV24-1	CATSGAGTDTQYF
TRBV30	CAWSGARNEQFF
TRBV5-1	CASSLGQFTEAFF
TRBV7-9	CATGGQWDSPLHF
TRBV7-8	CASSLPGLYGYTF
TRBV5-1	CASSYTGTGDNEQFF
TRBV19	CASSIGLSKETQYF
TRBV25-1	CASSDPGGNEQFF
TRBV7-8	CASSSTSGYHNEQFF
TRBV7-3	CASSLLPTGLAGADTQYF
TRBV6-5	CASSYGGVAETQYF
TRBV29-1	CSVQGQGQPQHF
TRBV12-3/TRBV12-4	CASNLFTNTGELFF
TRBV6-5	CASSYSKAGPRHEQYF
TRBV4-2	CASSQAKGNYEQYF
TRBV12-3/TRBV12-4	CASSLTVEQFF
TRBV7-8	CASSSRGISPINKNTEAFF
TRBV25-1	CASSGKQGPYEQYF
TRBV7-9	CASSRPGTVNYGYTF
TRBV7-3	CASSLILAENNEQFF
TRBV7-9	CASRMGVASTDTQYF
TRBV5-1	CASSLADGGPETQYF
TRBV6-1	CASRSRGASNQPQHF
TRBV3-1	CASSRSGGDNEQFF
TRBV5-1	CASSWGLNNEQFF
TRBV5-1	CASSYNPGQNYGYTF
TRBV5-1	CASSPRGLEVNGYTF
TRBV20-1	CSAAGGSQPQHF
TRBV7-9	CANPGQVYNEQFF
TRBV3-1	CASSQSAGASYEQYF
TRBV29-1	CSVGTGGANQPQHF